Given below is one T cell receptor (beta chain) in context. The data derive from a study of blood T cell repertoires in COVID-19. Generated by immunoSEQ multiplex PCR, the TCRdb table keeps only in-frame clones and is missing some. The table shows 130,000 to 150,000 clones, with more than 75% occurring only once. This CDR3 is built from 17 residues. Germline loops: CDR1 MNHNY, CDR2 SVGAGI (reference sequence). With 5 bases clipped from V and 9 bases from J, the junction kept 17 bases outside the gene matches. The origin of this receptor is a woman in her 70s with COVID-19, enrolled during active disease. The sequenced sample was peripheral blood. The rearrangement links TRBV6-6 to TRBJ2-2; TRBD2 matches 8 bases. The CDR3: CASSQPREGTAVRELFF. CDR3 DNA: TGTGCCAGCAGTCAACCCCGGGAGGGTACTGCCGTGCGGGAGCTGTTTTTT.